Below are 21 T cell receptor beta chains sequenced from a single sample in a study of OX40 agonist ivuxolimab in advanced cancers. The library relied on the immunoSEQ multiplex PCR assay. TCRdb carries this immuneACCESS record with in-frame sequences only. Its versions omit some clonotypes, under half of them owing to an unresolved V gene in the studies checked, with the rest unexplained. The sample profile shows about 23,000 clones; 80% to 85% of them were found once. 11% to 15% of the sample lies in the top ten. The sample in question was CD4+ or CD8+ T cells sorted from blood, obtained in a trial of the OX40 agonist ivuxolimab. These receptors were collected from an adult with an advanced solid tumor such as melanoma, head and neck, liver or kidney cancer.

The chain has TRBV30 and TRBJ1-4; D unclear. The CDR3 is 10 amino acids. Germline assignment: CDR1 GTSNPN and CDR2 SVGIG (reference sequence). V was shortened by 3 bases and J by 13 bases, with 9 bases between the two germline ends. CDR3 sequence (DNA): TGTGCCTGGAGCAGCCGGAGACTGTTTTTT. Amino acids: CAWSSRRLFF.

The chain joins TRBV4-1 to TRBJ1-2; 9 bases map to TRBD1. CDR1 MGHRA and CDR2 YSYEKL come from the germline V gene. After removal of 0 bases from V and 8 bases from J, the junction contained 10 bases not matched to a gene. CDR3 length: 16 amino acids. Here the CDR3 DNA reads TGCGCCAGCAGCCAAGATCTTCCCGACAGGGGGGGCGGCTACACCTTC. Protein sequence: CASSQDLPDRGGGYTF.

The chain employs TRBV4-2 and TRBJ2-7; D is unclear. Germline CDR1 and CDR2: LGHNA and YNFKEQ. The CDR3 loop spans 15 amino acids. V dropped 0 bases and J dropped 2 bases, with 11 bases sitting between them. The CDR3 sequence: CASSQDLGRTYEQYF. The CDR3 coding sequence is TGTGCCAGCAGCCAAGATTTGGGAAGGACCTACGAGCAGTACTTC.

The rearrangement links TRBV14 to TRBJ2-1, with D possibly TRBD2 on 5 matching bases. Trimming pared 4 bases from V and 3 bases from J, leaving 13 bases between. Germline CDR1 SGHDN, CDR2 FVKESK. The CDR3 extends over 15 amino acids. The CDR3 DNA follows: TGTGCCAGCAGCCGCCGGGATAGGTTCTACAATGAGCAGTTCTTC. Amino acid sequence: CASSRRDRFYNEQFF.

The chain couples TRBV5-4 to TRBJ2-7; D is perhaps TRBD2 (6 bases). Trimming removed 5 bases from V and 2 bases from J, with 14 bases in between. Germline CDR1 and CDR2: SGHNT and YYREEE (reference sequence). CDR3 length: 14 amino acids. CDR3 sequence: CASRPGGKAYEQYF. In DNA, the CDR3 is TGTGCCAGCAGGCCCGGGGGAAAAGCCTACGAGCAGTACTTC. Looking up the rest from reference TRBV5-4 and TRBJ2-7 gives the full variable domain: ETGVTQSPTHLIKTRGQQVTLRCSSQSGHNTVSWYQQALGQGPQFIFQYYREEENGRGNFPPRFSGLQFPNYSSELNVNALELDDSALYLCASRPGGKAYEQYFGPGTRLTVT.

The gene calls are TRBV7-8 and TRBJ2-1; 8 bases agree with TRBD1. This CDR3 is built from 14 residues. The germline CDR1 and CDR2 sequences are SGHVS and FQNEAQ. V trimming: 3 bases; J trimming: 7 bases; junction bases outside the gene matches: 5. CDR3 region: CASSFGRGRNEQFF. Written as DNA, the CDR3 is TGTGCCAGCAGCTTCGGCAGGGGGCGGAATGAGCAGTTCTTC.

This clone was seen more than once but under ten times. This chain joins TRBV7-6 and TRBJ1-2; D remains unclear. Germline CDR1 and CDR2: SGHVS and FNYEAQ. CDR3 length equals 13 residues. V lost 1 base and J lost 6, with 9 bases in between. The CDR3 spells CASSLEEMDGYTF. CDR3 sequence (DNA): TGTGCCAGCAGCTTAGAGGAGATGGATGGCTACACCTTC.

V is TRBV5-6 and J is TRBJ1-2; D is unresolved. Germline CDR1 SGHDT, CDR2 YYEEEE. The CDR3 extends over 12 amino acids. The V end lost 5 bases, the J end lost 8 bases, and 13 bases lay between the germline ends. The CDR3 DNA sequence: TGTGCCAGCAGTCGGGGTCTCGGCGGCTACACCTTC. Protein sequence: CASSRGLGGYTF.

The chain joins TRBV7-9 to TRBJ1-4; TRBD1 matches 7 bases. The junction had 10 bases not matched to a gene; V was cut back by 4 bases and J by 5 bases. Germline V gene sequence: CDR1 SEHNR, CDR2 FQNEAQ (reference sequence). CDR3 length equals 16 residues. The CDR3 reads CASSSIRTGENEKLFF. The CDR3 bases are TGTGCCAGCAGCTCGATCCGGACAGGTGAAAATGAAAAACTGTTTTTT. The whole variable domain, remainder taken from reference TRBV7-9 and TRBJ1-4, is DTGVSQNPRHKITKRGQNVTFRCDPISEHNRLYWYRQTLGQGPEFLTYFQNEAQLEKSRLLSDRFSAERPKGSFSTLEIQRTEQGDSAMYLCASSSIRTGENEKLFFGSGTQLSVL.

The J gene is TRBJ1-4, the V gene TRBV27; 7 bases line up with TRBD1. The germline gives CDR1 MNHEY, CDR2 SMNVEV (reference sequence). With V trimmed by 1 base and J by 6 bases, 5 bases remained unmatched. The CDR3 is 15 amino acids. The CDR3 loop is CASSLFSRGDEKLFF. CDR3 sequence (DNA): TGTGCCAGCAGTTTATTCAGCAGGGGGGATGAAAAACTGTTTTTT. Drawing the rest from reference TRBV27 and TRBJ1-4, the complete variable domain is EAQVTQNPRYLITVTGKKLTVTCSQNMNHEYMSWYRQDPGLGLRQIYYSMNVEVTDKGDVPEGYKVSRKEKRNFPLILESPSPNQTSLYFCASSLFSRGDEKLFFGSGTQLSVL.

CDR3 bases: TGTGCCAGCAGCCCCCCGGGGGGTGCGAACACTGAAGCTTTCTTT. Its protein product is CASSPPGGANTEAFF. The J gene is TRBJ1-1, the V gene TRBV7-9; maybe TRBD1 (5 bases). Between the trimmed V and J ends, which lost 5 bases and 1 base, there was a span of 14 bases. Germline V gives CDR1 SEHNR, CDR2 FQNEAQ (reference sequence). CDR3 length equals 15 residues.

This clone showed up just once. The rearrangement links TRBV7-9 to TRBJ1-3; maybe TRBD1 (6 bases). This CDR3 comprises 16 residues. V was trimmed by 2 bases and J by 9 bases, leaving 20 bases between them. CDR1 and CDR2 from the germline V gene are SEHNR and FQNEAQ (reference sequence). Here the CDR3 reads CASSLPKQGFGATIYF. The CDR3 DNA reads as TGTGCCAGCAGCTTACCAAAACAGGGATTTGGGGCCACCATATATTTT.

V and J are TRBV11-2 and TRBJ1-1, with 7 nucleotides matching TRBD1. The trim removed 5 bases at V and 0 bases at J, leaving 6 bases unmatched. The CDR3 has 15 residues. CDR1 and CDR2 (germline): SGHAT, FQNNGV. The CDR3 protein is CASSAGTEMNTEAFF. In nucleotides, the CDR3 is TGTGCCAGCAGCGCGGGGACAGAGATGAACACTGAAGCTTTCTTT.

V usage is TRBV13 and J usage is TRBJ1-5; D gene unclear. The CDR3 is made up of 13 amino acids. Germline V gene sequence: CDR1 PRHDT, CDR2 FYEKMQ (reference sequence). V lost 3 bases, J lost 3 bases, and 6 bases lay in between. The CDR3 reads CASSFALNQPQHF. For the CDR3, the DNA is TGTGCCAGCAGCTTTGCCCTCAATCAGCCCCAGCATTTT.

This clone came up once. This chain joins TRBV9 and TRBJ2-7; D might be TRBD1 (6 bases). CDR3 length: 14 residues. The ends were cut back, 5 bases at V and 0 bases at J, with 12 bases in the middle. Per germline, CDR1 SGDLS and CDR2 YYNGEE. CDR3 sequence: CASSAGVLSYEQYF. CDR3 bases: TGTGCCAGCAGTGCAGGGGTCCTCTCCTACGAGCAGTACTTC.

The chain joins TRBV2 to TRBJ2-3; a weak D match, TRBD2 (6 bases). Trimming left V 6 bases short and J 0 bases short, with 10 bases between. CDR3 size: 14 residues. CDR1 is SNHLY and CDR2 is FYNNEI in the germline V gene. The CDR3 reads CASRGGVSTDTQYF. For the CDR3, the DNA is TGTGCCAGCAGGGGCGGGGTGAGCACAGATACGCAGTATTTT.

The sample holds one count of this clone. The DNA of the CDR3 is TGTGCCAGCAGCTTGACTAGCGGGGGGCTAAGGTATACGCAGTATTTT. It is translated as CASSLTSGGLRYTQYF. This chain connects TRBV7-9 to TRBJ2-3; 13 nucleotides align to TRBD2. V shed 3 bases, J shed 7 bases, and the junction held 7 bases outside the gene matches. From germline, CDR1 is SEHNR and CDR2 FQNEAQ (reference sequence). The CDR3 consists of 16 residues. Full variable domain (remainder filled in from reference TRBV7-9 and TRBJ2-3): DTGVSQNPRHKITKRGQNVTFRCDPISEHNRLYWYRQTLGQGPEFLTYFQNEAQLEKSRLLSDRFSAERPKGSFSTLEIQRTEQGDSAMYLCASSLTSGGLRYTQYFGPGTRLTVL.

The CDR3 bases are TGTGCCAGCAGCCCGGCCCGGCGGGGCAAAGAGACCCAGTACTTC. Its protein product is CASSPARRGKETQYF. The genes are TRBV5-6 and TRBJ2-5; D is possibly TRBD2 (6 bases). V dropped 4 bases and J dropped 3 bases, with 16 bases sitting between them. Per the germline V gene, CDR1 is SGHDT and CDR2 is YYEEEE. This CDR3 is built from 15 residues.

The chain is built from TRBV6-6 and TRBJ2-7; D may be TRBD2 (5 bases). The V end was cut by 0 bases, the J end by 4 bases, with 10 bases between. The CDR3 covers 14 residues. Germline V gene data show CDR1 as MNHNY and CDR2 as SVGAGI (reference sequence). The CDR3 DNA is TGTGCCAGCAGTTACTCGAGGGCGGCGTACGAGCAGTACTTC. This sequence encodes CASSYSRAAYEQYF.

The chain is built from TRBV5-4 and TRBJ2-5; possibly TRBD2 for D (5 bases). CDR1 is SGHNT and CDR2 is YYREEE in the germline V gene (reference sequence). The CDR3 runs 16 residues. The V and J ends lost 4 bases and 1 base respectively, with 17 bases between them. The CDR3 sequence is CASSTGVGELQETQYF. CDR3 in DNA: TGTGCCAGCAGCACTGGCGTGGGAGAGCTCCAAGAGACCCAGTACTTC.

The chain couples TRBV5-1 to TRBJ2-1, with TRBD2 identical over 11 bases. Germline CDR1 SGHRS, CDR2 YFSETQ. Unmatched junction bases numbered 5, after V lost 0 bases and J lost 6 bases. This CDR3 comprises 16 residues. CDR3 bases: TGCGCCAGCAGCTTGGCCTTTAGCGGGGGGGCCAATGAGCAGTTCTTC. Protein sequence: CASSLAFSGGANEQFF. Combining the CDR3 with reference TRBV5-1 and TRBJ2-1 gives the whole variable domain KAGVTQTPRYLIKTRGQQVTLSCSPISGHRSVSWYQQTPGQGLQFLFEYFSETQRNKGNFPGRFSGRQFSNSRSEMNVSTLELGDSALYLCASSLAFSGGANEQFFGPGTRLTVL.